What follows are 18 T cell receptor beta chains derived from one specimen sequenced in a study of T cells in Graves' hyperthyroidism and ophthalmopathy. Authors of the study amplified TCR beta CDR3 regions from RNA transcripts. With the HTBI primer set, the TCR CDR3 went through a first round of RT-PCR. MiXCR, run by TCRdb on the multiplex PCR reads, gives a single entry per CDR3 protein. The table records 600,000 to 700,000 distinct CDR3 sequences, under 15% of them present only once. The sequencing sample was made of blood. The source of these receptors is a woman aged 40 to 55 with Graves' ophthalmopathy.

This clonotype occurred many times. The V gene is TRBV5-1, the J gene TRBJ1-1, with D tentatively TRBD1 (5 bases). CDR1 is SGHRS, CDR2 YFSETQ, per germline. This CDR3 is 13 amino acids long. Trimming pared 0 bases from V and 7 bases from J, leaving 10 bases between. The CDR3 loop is CASSLGDGNEAFF. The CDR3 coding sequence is TGCGCCAGCAGCTTGGGGGACGGGAATGAAGCTTTCTTT.

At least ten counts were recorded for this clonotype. The CDR3 sequence: CASSLAPGTAYEQYF. The CDR3 nucleotides are TGTGCCAGCAGCTTAGCTCCAGGGACAGCCTACGAGCAGTACTTC. This sequence joins TRBV11-3 and TRBJ2-7; 7 nucleotides align to TRBD1. Germline V gene data show CDR1 as SGHNT and CDR2 as YENEEA. With V trimmed by 1 base and J by 2 bases, 5 bases remained unmatched. This CDR3 is 15 amino acids long.

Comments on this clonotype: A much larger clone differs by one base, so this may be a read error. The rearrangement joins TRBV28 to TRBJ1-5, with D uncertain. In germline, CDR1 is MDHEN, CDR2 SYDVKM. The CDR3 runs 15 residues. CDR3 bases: TGTACCAGCAGTCCCTCTATCTTCAGCAATCAGCCCCAGCATTTT. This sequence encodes CTSSPSIFSNQPQHF.

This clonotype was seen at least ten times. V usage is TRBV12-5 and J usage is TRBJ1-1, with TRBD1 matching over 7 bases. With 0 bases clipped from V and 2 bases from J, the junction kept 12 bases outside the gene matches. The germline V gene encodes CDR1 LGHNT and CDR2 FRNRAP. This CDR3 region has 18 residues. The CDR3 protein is CASGLVRRQGERNTEAFF. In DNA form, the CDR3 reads TGTGCTAGTGGTTTGGTTCGGAGACAGGGTGAGAGAAACACTGAAGCTTTCTTT.

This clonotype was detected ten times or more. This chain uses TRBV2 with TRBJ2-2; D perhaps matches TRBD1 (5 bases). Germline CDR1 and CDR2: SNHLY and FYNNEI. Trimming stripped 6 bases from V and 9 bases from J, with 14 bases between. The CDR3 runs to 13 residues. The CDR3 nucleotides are TGTGCCAGCAGAATCCAGGGTGTCCGGGAGCTGTTTTTT. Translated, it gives CASRIQGVRELFF. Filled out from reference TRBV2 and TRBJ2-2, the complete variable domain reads EPEVTQTPSHQVTQMGQEVILRCVPISNHLYFYWYRQILGQKVEFLVSFYNNEISEKSEIFDDQFSVERPDGSNFTLKIRSTKLEDSAMYFCASRIQGVRELFFGEGSRLTVL.

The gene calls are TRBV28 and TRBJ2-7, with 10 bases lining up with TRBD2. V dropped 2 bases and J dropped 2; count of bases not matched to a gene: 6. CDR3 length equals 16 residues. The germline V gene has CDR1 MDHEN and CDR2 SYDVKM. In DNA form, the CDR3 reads TGTGCCAGCAGTTTAGGGGGACTAGCGTCTCCCTACGAGCAGTACTTC. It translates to CASSLGGLASPYEQYF.

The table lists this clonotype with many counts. The CDR3 DNA follows: TGTGCCAGCAGAGGCAAGGACAAGTCTGGAAACACCATATATTTT. It specifies CASRGKDKSGNTIYF. The genes are TRBV11-3 and TRBJ1-3; D may be TRBD1 (5 bases). This CDR3 comprises 15 residues. Germline V gives CDR1 SGHNT, CDR2 YENEEA. Trimming shortened V by 6 bases and J by 1 base, and 13 bases separated the two germline ends.

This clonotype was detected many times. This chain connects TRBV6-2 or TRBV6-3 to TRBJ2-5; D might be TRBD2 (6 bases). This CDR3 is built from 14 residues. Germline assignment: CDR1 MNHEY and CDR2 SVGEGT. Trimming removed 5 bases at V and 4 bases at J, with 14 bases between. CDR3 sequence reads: CASSRTTPGETQYF. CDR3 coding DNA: TGTGCCAGCAGTCGGACTACCCCAGGAGAGACCCAGTACTTC.

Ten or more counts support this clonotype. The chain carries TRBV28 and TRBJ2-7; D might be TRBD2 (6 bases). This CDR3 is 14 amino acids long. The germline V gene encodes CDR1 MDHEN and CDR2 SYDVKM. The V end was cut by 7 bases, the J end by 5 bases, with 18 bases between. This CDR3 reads CASTKIGEVHEQYF. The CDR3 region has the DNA TGTGCCAGCACCAAGATCGGGGAGGTCCACGAGCAGTACTTC. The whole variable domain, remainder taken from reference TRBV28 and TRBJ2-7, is DVKVTQSSRYLVKRTGEKVFLECVQDMDHENMFWYRQDPGLGLRLIYFSYDVKMKEKGDIPEGYSVSREKKERFSLILESASTNQTSMYLCASTKIGEVHEQYFGPGTRLTVT.

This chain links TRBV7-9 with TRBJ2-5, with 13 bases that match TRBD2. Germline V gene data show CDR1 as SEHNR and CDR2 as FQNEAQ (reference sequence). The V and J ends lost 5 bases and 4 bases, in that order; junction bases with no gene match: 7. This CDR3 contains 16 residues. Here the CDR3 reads CASSPGTSGMRETQYF. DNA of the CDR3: TGTGCCAGCAGCCCCGGGACTAGCGGGATGAGAGAGACCCAGTACTTC.

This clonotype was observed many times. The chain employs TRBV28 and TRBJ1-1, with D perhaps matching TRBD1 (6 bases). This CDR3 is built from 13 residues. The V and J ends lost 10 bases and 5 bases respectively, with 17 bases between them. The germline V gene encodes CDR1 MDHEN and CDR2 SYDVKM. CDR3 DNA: TGTGCCACCTTCCAGGGGCAAGGAACTGAAGCTTTCTTT. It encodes CATFQGQGTEAFF.

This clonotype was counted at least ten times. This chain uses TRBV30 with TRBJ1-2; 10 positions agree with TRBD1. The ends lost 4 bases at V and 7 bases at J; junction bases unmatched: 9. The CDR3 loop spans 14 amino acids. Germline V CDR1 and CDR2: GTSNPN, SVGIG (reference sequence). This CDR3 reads CAWTRGQGESGYTF. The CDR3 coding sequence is TGTGCCTGGACCAGAGGACAGGGGGAGAGTGGCTACACCTTC.

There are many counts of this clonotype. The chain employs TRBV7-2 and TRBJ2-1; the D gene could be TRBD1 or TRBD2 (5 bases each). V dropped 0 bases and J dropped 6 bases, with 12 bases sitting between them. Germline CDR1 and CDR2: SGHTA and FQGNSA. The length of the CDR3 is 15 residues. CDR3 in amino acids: CASSLAGVWVNEQFF. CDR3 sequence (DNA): TGTGCCAGCAGCTTAGCGGGGGTCTGGGTCAATGAGCAGTTCTTC.

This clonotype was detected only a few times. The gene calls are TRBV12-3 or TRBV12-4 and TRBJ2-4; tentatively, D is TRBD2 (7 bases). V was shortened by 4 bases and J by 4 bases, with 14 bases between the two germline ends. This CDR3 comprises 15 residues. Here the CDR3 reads CASSSGGREKNIQYF. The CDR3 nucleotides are TGTGCCAGCAGTTCCGGGGGGCGGGAGAAAAACATTCAGTACTTC.

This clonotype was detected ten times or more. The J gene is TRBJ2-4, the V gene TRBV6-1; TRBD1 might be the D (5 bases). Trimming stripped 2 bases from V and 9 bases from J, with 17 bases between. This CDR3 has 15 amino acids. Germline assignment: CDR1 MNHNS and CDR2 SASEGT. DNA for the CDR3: TGTGCCAGCAGTGAAAGGGGTCAGGTCCAGGTCATTCAGTACTTC. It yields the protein CASSERGQVQVIQYF.

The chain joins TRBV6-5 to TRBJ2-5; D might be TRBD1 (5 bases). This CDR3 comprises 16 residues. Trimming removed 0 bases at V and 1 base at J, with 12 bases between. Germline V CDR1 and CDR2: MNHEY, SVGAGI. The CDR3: CASSYSWGPLQETQYF. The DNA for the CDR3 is TGTGCCAGCAGTTACTCCTGGGGCCCACTCCAAGAGACCCAGTACTTC.

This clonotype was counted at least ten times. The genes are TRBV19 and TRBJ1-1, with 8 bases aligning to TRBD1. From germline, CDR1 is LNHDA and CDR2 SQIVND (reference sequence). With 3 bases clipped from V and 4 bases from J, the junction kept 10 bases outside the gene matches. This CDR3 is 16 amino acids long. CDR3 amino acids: CASSIPLGQGGTEAFF. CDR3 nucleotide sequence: TGTGCCAGTAGTATCCCTCTCGGACAGGGCGGCACTGAAGCTTTCTTT.

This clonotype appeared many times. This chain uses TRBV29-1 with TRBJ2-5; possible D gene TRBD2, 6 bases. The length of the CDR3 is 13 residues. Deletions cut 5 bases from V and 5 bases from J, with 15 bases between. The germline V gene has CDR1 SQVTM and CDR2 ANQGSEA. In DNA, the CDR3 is TGCAGCGTTCGGTTAGGAGGGGCGGAGACCCAGTACTTC. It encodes CSVRLGGAETQYF.